A selection of T cell receptor beta chains follows, all from one sample in a study of cytomegalovirus exposure and HLA in healthy donors. Clones were sequenced by immunoSEQ multiplex PCR, and TCRdb holds only the in-frame ones, with some missing. The sample includes some 160,000 clones, over 70% of them seen just once. The sequenced sample was PBMCs. The receptors were sampled from a woman aged 30 to 39 in good health and CMV-seronegative. Both conserved end residues are trimmed from each CDR3.

>TRBJ1-1|TRBV6-5
ASTGTGGWTEAF
>TRBJ2-2|TRBV9
ASSGEIAGELF
>TRBJ1-1|TRBV2
ASSENPLRAGGSTEAF
>TRBJ1-6|TRBV7-8
ASADRGNSPLH
>TRBJ2-1|TRBV12-5
ASGPGDRYNEQF
>TRBJ2-3|TRBV6-1
ASYRDTQY
>TRBJ1-2|TRBV19
ASSPERFNVGYT
>TRBJ1-2|TRBV7-9
ASSLRDRASYGYT
>TRBJ1-2|TRBV7-9
ASSLEHGYT
>TRBJ1-6|TRBV10-3
AISEARGTVNSPLH
>TRBJ1-2|TRBV2
ASSPTGGYT